This T cell receptor beta chain was profiled in a study of shared clonotypes between healthy human individuals. The count of this clone is one. Replicate PCRs for sorted subsets used 200 to 250 ng DNA; this equaled 33,000 or so T cell genomes. TCRdb keeps only in-frame clones here, not all; method: immunoSEQ multiplex PCR. Counted here are more than 500,000 clones, about 96% occurring once; the ten biggest clones make up around 0.067%. Looked up from germline, CDR1 is MNHEY and CDR2 is SVGAGI. The length of the CDR3 is 15 residues. V lost 0 bases, J lost 5 bases, and 13 bases lay in between. The chain links TRBV6-5 to TRBJ1-1, with a tentative D call TRBD1 (5 bases). Sequences were obtained from naive CD4+ T cells sorted from blood. Regarding subset: CD45RA+ positively selected. This clonotype originated in a woman aged 25 to 39 in good health. This CDR3 is CASSYSIGGRTEAFF. The CDR3 DNA is TGTGCCAGCAGTTACTCGATCGGGGGAAGGACTGAAGCTTTCTTT.